Many counts were recorded for the clone carrying this T cell receptor (beta chain). Amplified TCR beta CDR3 regions derived from RNA transcripts. An initial round of RT-PCR targeting the TCR CDR3 relied on the HTBI primer set. A single record per CDR3 protein comes from TCRdb applying MiXCR to the multiplex PCR reads. The sample lists approximately 600,000 distinct CDR3 sequences, 14% occurring once. V gave up 5 bases and J gave up 4 bases; unmatched junction bases: 7. Germline V CDR1 and CDR2: MDHEN, SYDVKM. The CDR3 length is 15 residues. The data are from a study of T cells in Graves' hyperthyroidism and ophthalmopathy.

This TCR was recovered from a woman aged 18-30 years with Graves' ophthalmopathy. Sequenced material: blood. This sequence joins TRBV28 and TRBJ1-1; 10 bases are shared with TRBD1. CDR3 amino acids: CASSDPGQGRTEAFF. CDR3 DNA sequence: TGTGCCAGCAGTGATCCGGGACAGGGGCGCACTGAAGCTTTCTTT.